This record covers a single T cell receptor (beta chain). Its antigen is as yet unknown. CD4+ T cells from unexposed donors were obtained before the COVID-19 pandemic (2011-2018). Isolation of CD4+ T cells took place after about 10 days in culture. This specimen comes from a study of CD4 T cells in relation to SARS-CoV-2 and coronaviruses. CDR3 size: 15 residues. CDR1 and CDR2 from the germline V gene are LGHDT and YNNKEL (reference sequence). V lost 3 bases and J 3 bases, leaving 14 bases between the germline ends. Clones were read by immunoSEQ multiplex PCR, and TCRdb kept only the in-frame ones, dropping some. The sample has around 20,000 clones, roughly 78% seen once.

This receptor was taken from a human donor in good health. V is TRBV3-1 (or the pseudogene TRBV3-2) and J is TRBJ1-2; TRBD1 might be the D (6 bases). The specimen sequenced was CD4+ T cells from PBMCs, cultured in vitro. The CDR3 sequence: CASSQRGSGYYGYTF. Here the CDR3 DNA reads TGTGCCAGCAGCCAGAGGGGGTCAGGGTACTATGGCTACACCTTC.